This entry lists 8 T cell receptor beta chains sequenced from one sample in a study of shared clonotypes between healthy human individuals. Produced via immunoSEQ multiplex PCR; TCRdb's table is partial and in-frame only. The sample has about 750,000 clones, 85% to 95% seen once; the top ten hold around 24%. Naive-designated CD8 cells lacked CD45RO, were positively enriched for CCR7, and omitted terminally differentiated effector memory CD45RA+ cells. What was sequenced was naive CD8+ T cells sorted from blood. These TCRs come from a man aged 25 to 45 in good health.

The rearrangement joins TRBV20-1 to TRBJ2-7; the D gene is possibly TRBD1 (6 bases). Germline assignment: CDR1 DFQATT and CDR2 SNEGSKA (reference sequence). Deletions cut 6 bases from V and 3 bases from J, with 9 bases between. The CDR3 totals 11 residues. CDR3 DNA sequence: TGCAGTGCCCTCAGGGGCTACGAGCAGTACTTC. Residues: CSALRGYEQYF.

V and J are TRBV4-1 and TRBJ2-7; 8 bases line up with TRBD2. Germline-derived CDR1 and CDR2 are MGHRA and YSYEKL. The CDR3 covers 13 residues. V trimming: 1 base; J trimming: 5 bases; junction bases outside the gene matches: 1. For the CDR3, the DNA is TGCGCCAGCAGCCAAGTTAGCGGGGACGAGCAGTACTTC. It codes for CASSQVSGDEQYF.

This clone was seen only once. This chain uses TRBV11-1 with TRBJ2-3; 8 bases match TRBD1. The germline V gene has CDR1 SGHAT and CDR2 FQDESV (reference sequence). The V and J ends lost 0 bases and 0 bases, in that order; junction bases with no gene match: 8. The CDR3 covers 18 residues. CDR3 in DNA: TGTGCCAGCAGCTTAGCTCCCCCGGACAGGGTGAGCACAGATACGCAGTATTTT. This translates into CASSLAPPDRVSTDTQYF.

The V gene is TRBV30, the J gene TRBJ2-5; 9 positions match TRBD1. The J segment lost 4 bases and the V segment lost 8 bases, leaving 14 bases of the junction unmatched. Germline V lookup: CDR1 GTSNPN, CDR2 SVGIG (reference sequence). CDR3 length: 15 amino acids. The CDR3 reads CAGSRTGEWGETQYF. The DNA of the CDR3 is TGTGCCGGGTCCCGGACAGGGGAGTGGGGAGAGACCCAGTACTTC.

CDR3 protein: CASSLGPNSGNTIYF. The CDR3 coding sequence is TGCGCCAGCAGCCTCGGACCGAACTCTGGAAACACCATATATTTT. The J gene is TRBJ1-3, the V gene TRBV4-1; no firm D call. Trimming cost V 4 bases and J 0 bases, with 10 bases left between them. CDR3 length equals 15 residues. Germline assignment: CDR1 MGHRA and CDR2 YSYEKL.

The rearrangement joins TRBV4-1 to TRBJ2-7; 8 bases are shared with TRBD1. The CDR3 is made up of 16 amino acids. The V segment lost 4 bases and the J segment 4 bases; nucleotides outside the gene matches: 12. Germline V CDR1 and CDR2: MGHRA, YSYEKL. CDR3 DNA: TGCGCCAGCAGCCCAATCTACAGGGGGGAAGGGTACGAGCAGTACTTC. It codes for CASSPIYRGEGYEQYF.

This chain uses TRBV18 with TRBJ2-5; D gene unclear. Trimming cost V 3 bases and J 3 bases, with 14 bases left between them. This CDR3 region has 15 residues. Germline-derived CDR1 and CDR2 are KGHSH and LQKENI. Here the CDR3 reads CASSPRAGAEETQYF. DNA of the CDR3: TGTGCCAGCTCACCTAGGGCAGGAGCCGAAGAGACCCAGTACTTC.

V and J are TRBV27 and TRBJ1-2; no definite D call. The V end lost 0 bases, the J end lost 4 bases, and 15 bases lay between the germline ends. The CDR3 covers 16 residues. Germline CDR1 reads MNHEY; CDR2 reads SMNVEV (reference sequence). The DNA for the CDR3 is TGTGCCAGCAGTTTATCGGGTGTAAGTCTACTCTATGGCTACACCTTC. Protein sequence: CASSLSGVSLLYGYTF.